This entry is about one TCR beta chain. Authors' methods: Using reference gene primer amplification, nucleated cell counts were estimated. Method: immunoSEQ multiplex PCR; TCRdb's copy keeps in-frame clones and lacks some. V and J calls and clone size are given by that table; D and trimming were obtained from the DNA. Found here are about 130,000 clones, 70% to 90% of them singletons; the top ten hold roughly 1.1%. The source of the sample is a study of blood T cell repertoires in COVID-19. Study-wide context: Material from acute and convalescent COVID-19 was sourced from the United States, Italy and Spain. T cells, B-cell-depleted T cells, or PBMCs provided the cDNA or gDNA that served as material.

CDR1 SNHLY and CDR2 FYNNEI come from the germline V gene. There are 13 residues in the CDR3. The ends were cut back, 7 bases at V and 10 bases at J, with 14 bases in the middle. Sample: peripheral blood. This TCR derives from a woman aged 80 or older with acute or convalescent COVID-19. The chain recombines TRBV2 with TRBJ1-6, with a tentative D call TRBD1 (6 bases). The CDR3 sequence is CASITGLGSPLHF. Written as DNA, the CDR3 is TGTGCCAGCATAACAGGGTTAGGGTCACCCCTCCACTTT.